This TCR beta chain was recovered during a study of blood T cell repertoires in COVID-19. As for the study in general: Donors in the United States, Italy and Spain gave samples during acute or convalescent COVID-19.

CDR1 and CDR2 (germline): SGHAT, FQNNGV. After removal of 6 bases from V and 9 bases from J, the junction contained 9 bases not matched to a gene. This CDR3 is built from 15 residues. In the original processing: Amplification of reference gene primers was used by the study to estimate nucleated cell counts. The repertoire was sequenced with immunoSEQ multiplex PCR; TCRdb's copy has only in-frame clones and lacks some. V and J calls and clone size are copied from that table; D and trimming were computed from the DNA. Among around 100,000 clones listed, roughly 84% were seen once. The source of this sequence is a man between 65 and 85 years old with active or convalescent COVID-19. Material: peripheral blood. The chain couples TRBV11-2 to TRBJ2-3; 13 bases line up with TRBD2. The CDR3 sequence: CASSYGLAGEGTQYF. For the CDR3, the DNA is TGTGCCAGCAGTTACGGACTAGCGGGGGAAGGGACGCAGTATTTT. The complete variable domain, with remaining parts taken from reference TRBV11-2 and TRBJ2-3, reads EAGVAQSPRYKIIEKRQSVAFWCNPISGHATLYWYQQILGQGPKLLIQFQNNGVVDDSQLPKDRFSAERLKGVDSTLKIQPAKLEDSAVYLCASSYGLAGEGTQYFGPGTRLTVL.